The source of this T cell receptor beta chain is a study of blood T cell repertoires in COVID-19. Study in general: Donors in the United States, Italy and Spain gave samples during acute or convalescent COVID-19. The cDNA or gDNA used as material had been derived from T cells, B-cell-depleted T cells, or PBMCs.

Original analysis: Estimates of nucleated cell counts were drawn from the amplification of reference gene primers. Profiling relied on immunoSEQ multiplex PCR, and the TCRdb table lists in-frame clones only, not all of them. V, J and clone size are those of that table, while D and trimming were read from the DNA. The sample consists of 95,000 to 110,000 clones, about 87% of them appearing once. V lost 2 bases to trimming and J lost 12 bases, with 11 bases between them. CDR3 length: 12 residues. CDR1 and CDR2 (germline): MNHNY, SVGAGI (reference sequence). The sample comprised peripheral blood. The V and J genes are TRBV6-6 and TRBJ1-3; the D gene is possibly TRBD1 (6 bases). This TCR was recovered from a man aged 50 to 59 with acute or convalescent COVID-19. The CDR3 here is CASSYPDSDIYF. The CDR3 DNA sequence: TGTGCCAGCAGTTACCCGGACAGCGACATATATTTT.